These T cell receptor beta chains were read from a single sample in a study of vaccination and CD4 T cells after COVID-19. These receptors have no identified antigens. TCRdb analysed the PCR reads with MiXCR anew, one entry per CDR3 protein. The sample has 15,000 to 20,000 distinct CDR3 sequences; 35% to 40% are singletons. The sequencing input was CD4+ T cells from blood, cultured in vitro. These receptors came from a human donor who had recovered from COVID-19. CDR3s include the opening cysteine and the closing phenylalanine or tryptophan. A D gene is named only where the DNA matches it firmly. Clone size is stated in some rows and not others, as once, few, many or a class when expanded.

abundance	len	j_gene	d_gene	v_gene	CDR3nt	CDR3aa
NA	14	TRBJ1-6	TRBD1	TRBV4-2	TGTGCCAGCAGCCTGTCAGGGGGAAATTCACCCCTCCACTTT	CASSLSGGNSPLHF
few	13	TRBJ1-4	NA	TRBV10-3	TGTGCCTCGATGGGGCGGGCTAATGAAAAACTGTTTTTT	CASMGRANEKLFF
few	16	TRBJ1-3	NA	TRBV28	TGTGCCAGCAGCCTTCCCCGGGGGGCGGGCGGAAACACCATATATTTT	CASSLPRGAGGNTIYF
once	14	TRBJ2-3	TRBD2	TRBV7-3	TGTGCCAGCAGCTGGACTAGCGGCACAGATACGCAGTATTTT	CASSWTSGTDTQYF
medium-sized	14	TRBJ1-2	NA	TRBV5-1	TGCGCCAGCAGCCCTACAGGGCTCGGCTATGGCTACACCTTC	CASSPTGLGYGYTF
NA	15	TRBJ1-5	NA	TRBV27	TGTGCCAGCAGTCGAGACGGATACCAATATCAGCCCCAGCATTTT	CASSRDGYQYQPQHF
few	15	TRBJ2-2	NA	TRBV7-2	TGTGCCAGCAGCTTAGGATCCACGAACACCGGGGAGCTGTTTTTT	CASSLGSTNTGELFF
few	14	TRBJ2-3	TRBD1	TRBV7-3	TGTGCCAGCAGCCCGTGGGACAGGTCCGATACGCAGTATTTT	CASSPWDRSDTQYF
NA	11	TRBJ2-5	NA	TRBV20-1	TGCAGCGCGGAACAGCAAGAGACCCAGTACTTC	CSAEQQETQYF
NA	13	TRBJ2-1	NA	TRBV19	TGTGCCAGTAGTATGGGGGTCGGGGGTGAGCAGTTCTTC	CASSMGVGGEQFF
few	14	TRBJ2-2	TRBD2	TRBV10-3	TGTGCCACTTCGACTAGCGGGAGTCCAGGGGAGCTGTTTTTT	CATSTSGSPGELFF
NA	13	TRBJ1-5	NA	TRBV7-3	TGTGCCAGCAGCTTAACGAGGGACCAGCCCCAGCATTTT	CASSLTRDQPQHF
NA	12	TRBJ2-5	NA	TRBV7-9	TGTGCCAGCAGTTCCCCCCGGGAAACCCAGTACTTC	CASSSPRETQYF
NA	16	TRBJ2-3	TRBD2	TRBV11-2	TGTGCCAGCAGCTCAACGACAGCGGGGGTCACAGATACGCAGTATTTT	CASSSTTAGVTDTQYF
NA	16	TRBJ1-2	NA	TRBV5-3	TGTGCCAGAAGCTTGGCTCTTGAAGGAGGCGGAGATGGCTACACCTTC	CARSLALEGGGDGYTF
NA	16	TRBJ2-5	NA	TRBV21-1	TGTGCCAGCAGCAGGGCGGGACAGGGGGTTCAAGAGACCCAGTACTTC	CASSRAGQGVQETQYF
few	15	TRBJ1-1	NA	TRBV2	TGTGCCAGCAGTCCCTTGGCCGGGGGAAACACTGAAGCTTTCTTT	CASSPLAGGNTEAFF
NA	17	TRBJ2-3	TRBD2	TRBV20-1	TGCAGTGGACAAGCGGGACTAGCGGGAGGGAACACAGATACGCAGTATTTT	CSGQAGLAGGNTDTQYF
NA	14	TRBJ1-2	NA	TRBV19	TGTGCCAGTAGTATAGCTGGGGGTACCTATGGCTACACCTTC	CASSIAGGTYGYTF
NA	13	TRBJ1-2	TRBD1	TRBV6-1	TGTGCCAGCAGCCAGGACAGGATTCGTGGCTACACCTTC	CASSQDRIRGYTF
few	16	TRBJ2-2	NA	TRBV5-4	TGTGCCAGCAGCCAGGGGGGACAGATCTACACCGGGGAGCTGTTTTTT	CASSQGGQIYTGELFF
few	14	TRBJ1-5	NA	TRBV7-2	TGTGCCAGCAGCCCCGGGGGGACGAATCAGCCCCAGCATTTT	CASSPGGTNQPQHF
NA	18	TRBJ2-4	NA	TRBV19	TGTGCCAGTAGCCCACTTTATTTCCCGTTACTAGCCAAAAACATTCAGTACTTC	CASSPLYFPLLAKNIQYF
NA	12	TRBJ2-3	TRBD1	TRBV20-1	TGCAGTGCCGGACAGGGCACAGATACGCAGTATTTT	CSAGQGTDTQYF
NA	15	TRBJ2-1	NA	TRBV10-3	TGTGCCATCAGTGACAGGGAAACCCACCGGTCTGAACAGTTCTTC	CAISDRETHRSEQFF
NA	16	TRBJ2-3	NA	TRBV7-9	TGTGCCAGCAGGCCAGGCCTCAGGGGCCCCACAGATACGCAGTATTTT	CASRPGLRGPTDTQYF
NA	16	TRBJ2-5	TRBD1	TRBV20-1	TGCAGTGCTAGTCACCATTCCGGGACAGGCCAAGAGACCCAGTACTTC	CSASHHSGTGQETQYF
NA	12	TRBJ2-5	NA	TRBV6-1	TGTGCCAGCAGTCGGACACAAGAGACCCAGTACTTC	CASSRTQETQYF